The 18 T cell receptor beta chains below come from one sample, sequenced in a study of blood T cell repertoires in COVID-19. Profiled with immunoSEQ multiplex PCR; TCRdb holds only in-frame clones, not every one. The sample holds some 150,000 clones, roughly 90% seen once. The sequenced material came from PBMCs or T cells enriched from blood (not recorded which). The receptor set was obtained from a woman aged 30 to 39 with acute COVID-19.

V gene TRBV9 combines with J gene TRBJ2-2; D unclear. Looked up from germline, CDR1 is SGDLS and CDR2 is YYNGEE. V was clipped by 0 bases and J by 4 bases, with 10 bases between them. The CDR3 sequence is 15 residues long. The CDR3 DNA reads as TGTGCCAGCAGCGTAGTGTCGGGTATCACCGGGGAGCTGTTTTTT. This sequence encodes CASSVVSGITGELFF. Full variable domain (remainder filled in from reference TRBV9 and TRBJ2-2): DSGVTQTPKHLITATGQRVTLRCSPRSGDLSVYWYQQSLDQGLQFLIQYYNGEERAKGNILERFSAQQFPDLHSELNLSSLELGDSALYFCASSVVSGITGELFFGEGSRLTVL.

The V and J genes are TRBV19 and TRBJ1-5; possible D gene TRBD1, 5 bases. Germline V gene lookup returns CDR1 LNHDA and CDR2 SQIVND (reference sequence). V shed 4 bases and J shed 0 bases, with 16 bases lying between them. The CDR3 loop spans 17 amino acids. For the CDR3, the DNA is TGTGCCAGTAGTACAATGGGGACTGGGGATAGCAATCAGCCCCAGCATTTT. This codes for CASSTMGTGDSNQPQHF.

The genes are TRBV7-9 and TRBJ1-3; 7 nucleotides agree with TRBD1. Germline-derived CDR1 and CDR2 are SEHNR and FQNEAQ (reference sequence). This CDR3 has 14 residues. V lost 5 bases, J lost 0 bases, and 1 base stayed unmatched. The CDR3 here is CASSPGGSGNTIYF. The CDR3 nucleotides are TGTGCCAGCAGCCCAGGGGGCTCTGGAAACACCATATATTTT.

The chain combines TRBV28 with TRBJ1-4; TRBD1 matches at 7 bases. V shed 3 bases and J 13 bases; nucleotides not matched to a gene: 5. There are 12 residues in the CDR3. Germline V lookup: CDR1 MDHEN, CDR2 SYDVKM. CDR3 DNA: TGTGCCAGCAGTTTTCGACAGGGAACACTGTTTTTT. It encodes CASSFRQGTLFF.

The chain joins TRBV27 to TRBJ2-1, with 12 bases fitting TRBD2. Germline CDR1 and CDR2: MNHEY and SMNVEV (reference sequence). The CDR3 runs to 18 residues. The V and J ends lost 6 bases and 6 bases, in that order; junction bases with no gene match: 15. CDR3 loop: CASSQLAGGLPGVNEQFF. In nucleotides, the CDR3 is TGTGCCAGCAGCCAACTAGCGGGAGGACTCCCAGGGGTCAATGAGCAGTTCTTC.

V gene TRBV7-9 combines with J gene TRBJ2-1, with TRBD2 matching over 8 bases. The CDR3 sequence is 18 residues long. J gave up 4 bases and V 2 bases, and 13 bases lay outside the gene matches. CDR1 is SEHNR, CDR2 FQNEAQ, per germline (reference sequence). CDR3 DNA sequence: TGTGCCAGCAGCTTACCCTGGAGCGGGAGAGGTCTTTACAATGAGCAGTTCTTC. Translated, it gives CASSLPWSGRGLYNEQFF.

This clone has only a few counts. The chain is built from TRBV21-1 and TRBJ2-3; the table assigns TRBD2, which was not confirmed against the DNA. TRBV21-1 counts as a pseudogene. This CDR3 region has 18 residues. CDR3 coding DNA: TGTGCCAGCAGCAAAAGGGCCATGGCGGGGGCCCCCAGGGATACGCAGTATTTT. Translated, it gives CASSKRAMAGAPRDTQYF.

A word on this clone: The sample holds other DNA sequences that translate to the same CDR3. V and J are TRBV28 and TRBJ1-1, with a tentative D call TRBD1 (5 bases). The length of the CDR3 is 12 residues. Germline CDR1 MDHEN, CDR2 SYDVKM. V lost 6 bases to trimming and J lost 1 base, with 6 bases between them. CDR3 region: CASRGGNTEAFF. CDR3 DNA: TGTGCCAGCAGGGGGGGGAACACTGAAGCTTTCTTT.

The chain carries TRBV5-1 and TRBJ2-1, with D possibly being TRBD1 (6 bases). The length of the CDR3 is 15 residues. Trimming removed 1 base at V and 3 bases at J, with 11 bases between. Germline loops: CDR1 SGHRS, CDR2 YFSETQ. The CDR3 reads CASSLYQGNYNEQFF. CDR3 coding DNA: TGCGCCAGCAGCTTGTATCAGGGGAACTACAATGAGCAGTTCTTC.

This chain connects TRBV28 to TRBJ1-5, with D possibly being TRBD1 (6 bases). Trimming took 3 bases from V and 0 from J, leaving 15 bases between them. Germline V gives CDR1 MDHEN, CDR2 SYDVKM. The CDR3 extends over 17 amino acids. DNA for the CDR3: TGTGCCAGCAGTTTGGTACAGGGAGATTATAGCAATCAGCCCCAGCATTTT. This codes for CASSLVQGDYSNQPQHF.

The chain's CDR3 is CAISEPSGVNEQYF. CDR3 in DNA: TGTGCCATCAGTGAGCCTAGCGGGGTCAACGAGCAGTACTTC. The chain has TRBV10-3 and TRBJ2-7, with TRBD2 matching 9 bases. The CDR3 covers 14 residues. CDR1 is ENHRY and CDR2 is SYGVKD in the germline V gene. Unmatched junction bases numbered 4, after V lost 2 bases and J lost 5 bases.

This clone was detected once. This sequence joins TRBV4-3 and TRBJ2-1; 10 bases match TRBD2. The V and J ends lost 4 bases and 8 bases, in that order; junction bases with no gene match: 20. Germline V lookup: CDR1 LGHNA, CDR2 YSLEER. This CDR3 has 19 amino acids. The CDR3 sequence: CASSPRDLDGTSDPDEQFF. The CDR3 nucleotides are TGCGCCAGCAGCCCTAGGGACTTGGACGGGACTAGCGATCCTGATGAGCAGTTCTTC.

The gene calls are TRBV6-5 and TRBJ1-1, with D possibly TRBD1 on 5 matching bases. CDR3 length: 11 amino acids. Germline lookup yields CDR1 MNHEY and CDR2 SVGAGI. The germline V and J ends were trimmed by 6 bases and 7 bases, with 9 bases remaining between them. The CDR3 region has the DNA TGTGCCAGCAGCTCAGGGATTGAAGCTTTCTTT. It encodes CASSSGIEAFF.

This chain uses TRBV4-2 with TRBJ2-7, with D uncertain. The CDR3 is made up of 14 amino acids. V was clipped by 1 base and J by 3 bases, with 10 bases between them. CDR1 LGHNA and CDR2 YNFKEQ come from the germline V gene. Here the CDR3 reads CASSQGTASYEQYF. The DNA of the CDR3 is TGTGCCAGCAGCCAAGGTACAGCCAGCTACGAGCAGTACTTC.

The gene calls are TRBV18 and TRBJ2-7; a possible D gene is TRBD2 (5 bases). Germline V gene sequence: CDR1 KGHSH, CDR2 LQKENI. The CDR3 contains 11 residues. V was trimmed by 5 bases and J by 4 bases, leaving 6 bases between them. The CDR3 region is CASSTGYEQYF. The CDR3 DNA follows: TGTGCCAGCTCAACGGGGTACGAGCAGTACTTC.

V and J are TRBV2 and TRBJ2-4; perhaps TRBD1 as D (6 bases). From germline, CDR1 is SNHLY and CDR2 FYNNEI. There are 14 residues in the CDR3. Trimming cost V 3 bases and J 6 bases, with 12 bases left between them. The CDR3 here is CASSDDGQPNIQYF. The DNA for the CDR3 is TGTGCCAGCAGTGATGACGGACAGCCAAACATTCAGTACTTC.

V is TRBV7-2 and J is TRBJ1-1; tentatively, D is TRBD1 (5 bases). With 1 base removed from V and 7 bases from J, the gap between germline ends came to 7 bases. Germline V gene data show CDR1 as SGHTA and CDR2 as FQGNSA. The CDR3 contains 12 residues. In DNA form, the CDR3 reads TGTGCCAGCAGCTTAGGGGGGGTTGAAGCTTTCTTT. This translates into CASSLGGVEAFF.

The gene calls are TRBV14 and TRBJ2-5, with D perhaps matching TRBD1 (6 bases). Between the trimmed V and J ends, which lost 1 base and 2 bases, there was a span of 17 bases. Germline CDR1 is SGHDN and CDR2 is FVKESK. The CDR3 is 17 residues long. The CDR3 loop reads CASSQGELVTGQETQYF. The CDR3 coding sequence is TGTGCCAGCAGCCAAGGAGAGCTTGTGACAGGACAAGAGACCCAGTACTTC.